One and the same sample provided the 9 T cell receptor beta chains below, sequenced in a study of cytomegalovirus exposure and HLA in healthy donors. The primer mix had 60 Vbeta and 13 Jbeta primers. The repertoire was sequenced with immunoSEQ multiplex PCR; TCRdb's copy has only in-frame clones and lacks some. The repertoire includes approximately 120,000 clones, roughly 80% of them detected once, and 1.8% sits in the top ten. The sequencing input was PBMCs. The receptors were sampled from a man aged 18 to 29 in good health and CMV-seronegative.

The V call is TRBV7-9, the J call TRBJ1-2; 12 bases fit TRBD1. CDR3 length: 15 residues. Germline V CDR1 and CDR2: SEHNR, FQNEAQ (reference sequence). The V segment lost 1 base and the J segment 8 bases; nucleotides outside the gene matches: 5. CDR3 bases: TGTGCCAGCAGCTTAGTGGGACAGGGGGCAGAAGGCTACACCTTC. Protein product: CASSLVGQGAEGYTF.

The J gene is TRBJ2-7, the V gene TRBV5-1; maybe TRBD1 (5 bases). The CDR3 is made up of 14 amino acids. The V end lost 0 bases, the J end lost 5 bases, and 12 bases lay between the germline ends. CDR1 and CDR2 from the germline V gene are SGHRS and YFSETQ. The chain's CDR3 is CASSLGQPLDEQYF. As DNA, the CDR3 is TGCGCCAGCAGCTTGGGACAGCCCTTGGACGAGCAGTACTTC.

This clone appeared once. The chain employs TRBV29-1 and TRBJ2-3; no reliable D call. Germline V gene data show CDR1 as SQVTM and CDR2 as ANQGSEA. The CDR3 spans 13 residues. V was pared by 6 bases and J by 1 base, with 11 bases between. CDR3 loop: CSVADGGTDTQYF. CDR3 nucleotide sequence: TGCAGCGTGGCGGATGGAGGCACAGATACGCAGTATTTT.

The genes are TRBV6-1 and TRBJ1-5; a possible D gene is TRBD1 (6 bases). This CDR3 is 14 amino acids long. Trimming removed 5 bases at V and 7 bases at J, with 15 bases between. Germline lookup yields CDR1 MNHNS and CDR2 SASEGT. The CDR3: CASSTIGQWQPQHF. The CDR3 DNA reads TGTGCCAGCAGTACCATCGGACAGTGGCAGCCCCAGCATTTT.

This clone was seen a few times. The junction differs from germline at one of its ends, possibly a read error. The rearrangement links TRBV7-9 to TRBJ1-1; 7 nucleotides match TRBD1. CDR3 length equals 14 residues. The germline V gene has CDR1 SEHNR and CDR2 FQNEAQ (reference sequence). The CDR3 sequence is CSSSFHSGGTEAFF. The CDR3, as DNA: TGTTCCAGCAGCTTTCACTCAGGGGGTACTGAAGCTTTCTTT.

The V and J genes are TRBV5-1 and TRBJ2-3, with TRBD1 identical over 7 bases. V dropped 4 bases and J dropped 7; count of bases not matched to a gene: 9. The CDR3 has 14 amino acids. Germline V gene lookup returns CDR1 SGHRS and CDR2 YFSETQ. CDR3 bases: TGCGCCAGCAGCCCCGGGACAGCTACAAATACGCAGTATTTT. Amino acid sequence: CASSPGTATNTQYF.

CDR3 sequence (DNA): TGTGCCATCAGTTACTACAGGGGGAAGGACACTGAAGCTTTCTTT. The encoded protein is CAISYYRGKDTEAFF. J is TRBJ1-1 and V is TRBV10-3, with 8 nucleotides matching TRBD1. Germline V gene data show CDR1 as ENHRY and CDR2 as SYGVKD. The CDR3 covers 15 residues. V was clipped by 5 bases and J by 3 bases; unmatched bases: 8.

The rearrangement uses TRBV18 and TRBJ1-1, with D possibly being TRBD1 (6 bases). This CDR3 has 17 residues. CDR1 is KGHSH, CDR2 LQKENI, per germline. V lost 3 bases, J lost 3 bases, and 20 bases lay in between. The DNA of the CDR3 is TGTGCCAGCTCACCTTTGCCGGGGGGCGCGTCGGACACTGAAGCTTTCTTT. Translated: CASSPLPGGASDTEAFF.

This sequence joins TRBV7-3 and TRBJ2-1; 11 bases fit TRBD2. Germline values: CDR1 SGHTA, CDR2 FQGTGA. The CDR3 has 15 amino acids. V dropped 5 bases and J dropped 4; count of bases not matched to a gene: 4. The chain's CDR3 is CASSTRLAGYNEQFF. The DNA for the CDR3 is TGTGCCAGCAGCACCAGACTAGCGGGGTACAATGAGCAGTTCTTC.